The entry that follows covers one T cell receptor (beta chain) sequence. What it recognizes is unknown. Building of the TCR beta libraries involved iRepertoire HTBI primers and Arm-PCR of CDR3 regions. One entry per CDR3 protein, called by TCRdb with MiXCR from the multiplex PCR reads. The profile shows some 370,000 distinct CDR3 sequences, approximately 23% of them singletons. This record belongs to a study of regulatory T cells in long-lasting Graves disease. Study-wide findings and caveats: Persistent-disease Graves' patients showed less TCR diversity than new cases. Persistent disease showed a preference for TRBV28, TRBJ1-2 and TRBJ2-5.

There are 14 residues in the CDR3. Germline-derived CDR1 and CDR2 are SGHVS and FNYEAQ. The V end lost 5 bases, the J end lost 5 bases, and 15 bases lay between the germline ends. This sample's time point: persistent/refractory GD, antithyroid drugs over 5 years with positive TRAb. From RNA extracted from PBMCs, the TCR library was made. Around 9 milliliters of peripheral blood went into EDTA tubes. The receptor's source is a woman aged 40 to 55 with Graves disease. This sample comprised peripheral blood mononuclear cells (PBMCs), obtained when the disease was refractory, from a patient treated with antithyroid drugs. This chain connects TRBV7-6 to TRBJ2-5, with no clear D. Written as DNA, the CDR3 is TGTGCCAGCAGCGCCTCCCAAGGGCGTGAGACCCAGTACTTC. It translates to CASSASQGRETQYF.